This T cell receptor (beta chain) was documented in a study of human T cells and chemical hapten exposure. Study information: Each patient's scalp received weekly diphenylcyclopropenone throughout the roughly 25-week study.

TCRdb passed the RACE reads through MiXCR, listing each CDR3 protein once. The data contain 350,000 to 400,000 distinct CDR3 sequences, 4.5% to 6% of them singletons. The study's findings and limits: TCRs exceeding 1 in 1000 frequency stayed unchanged with DPC sensitization. The study found that PT1 expanded TCR counts correlated positively with patch test score.

This clonotype was picked up many times. Antigen: not known. The sample's time point: pre-sensitization, week 0. Treatment meaning: therapeutic diphenylcyclopropenone sensitization with weekly scalp DPC. Blood draws came first, before each patch test. CDR1 and CDR2 (germline): SEHNR, FQNEAQ (reference sequence). V was cut by 4 bases and J by 3 bases, with 12 bases left in between. This CDR3 contains 14 residues. The chain employs TRBV7-9 and TRBJ2-5; D is possibly TRBD2 (5 bases). The specimen was whole blood, collected in connection with sensitization to the hapten diphenylcyclopropenone (DPC). This clonotype was sampled from a woman aged 45-59 years with alopecia areata. Some clones in this sample may be carry-over from other donors' samples. In nucleotides, the CDR3 is TGTGCCAGCAGCTCCGTAGACGGGGAAGAGACCCAGTACTTC. Translation gives CASSSVDGEETQYF.